Shown below are 21 T cell receptor beta chains from a single sample sequenced in a study of OX40 agonist ivuxolimab in advanced cancers. Sequenced by immunoSEQ multiplex PCR; TCRdb stores in-frame clones only, minus some. The data show 25,000 to 35,000 clones, around 84% seen once. Sequenced here: CD4+ or CD8+ T cells sorted from blood, sampled in a trial of the OX40 agonist ivuxolimab. These receptors were collected from an adult with an advanced solid tumor such as melanoma, head and neck, liver or kidney cancer.

The chain is built from TRBV6-6 and TRBJ2-3, with D possibly TRBD1 on 6 matching bases. CDR3 size: 16 residues. In germline, CDR1 is MNHNY, CDR2 SVGAGI (reference sequence). The V end was cut by 0 bases, the J end by 0 bases, with 10 bases between. The DNA of the CDR3 is TGTGCCAGCAGTTACTCGATTCAGGGGAGCACAGATACGCAGTATTTT. Its protein product is CASSYSIQGSTDTQYF.

This rearrangement joins TRBV29-1 to TRBJ1-1; TRBD1 might be the D (5 bases). The V end was cut by 8 bases, the J end by 2 bases, with 12 bases between. Germline loops: CDR1 SQVTM, CDR2 ANQGSEA. The CDR3 runs to 12 residues. The CDR3 bases are TGCAGCTCCCACAGGTTTAACACTGAAGCTTTCTTT. It specifies CSSHRFNTEAFF.

This clone is classed as medium-sized (0.01 to 0.1%). This chain joins TRBV19 and TRBJ1-6, with 8 bases that match TRBD1. V dropped 5 bases and J dropped 7; count of bases not matched to a gene: 4. The CDR3 consists of 14 residues. From germline, CDR1 is LNHDA and CDR2 SQIVND (reference sequence). Here the CDR3 reads CASSLGQENSPLHF. DNA for the CDR3: TGTGCCAGTAGTCTGGGACAGGAGAATTCACCCCTCCACTTT.

The J gene is TRBJ1-1, the V gene TRBV7-9; TRBD1 is a possible D gene (5 bases). With 6 bases removed from V and 1 base from J, the gap between germline ends came to 12 bases. Germline CDR1 and CDR2: SEHNR and FQNEAQ (reference sequence). The CDR3 is 14 amino acids. The CDR3 region is CASSGGLTNTEAFF. The DNA of the CDR3 is TGTGCCAGCAGTGGGGGACTAACGAACACTGAAGCTTTCTTT.

This chain links TRBV28 with TRBJ1-4; TRBD1 is a possible D gene (5 bases). V was clipped by 3 bases and J by 10 bases, with 21 bases between them. The germline CDR1 and CDR2 sequences are MDHEN and SYDVKM. CDR3 length equals 16 residues. CDR3 nucleotides: TGTGCCAGCAGTTTGGGGACCGGGACGGTTTTTGGAAAACTGTTTTTT. As protein: CASSLGTGTVFGKLFF. Full variable domain (missing parts from reference TRBV28 and TRBJ1-4): DVKVTQSSRYLVKRTGEKVFLECVQDMDHENMFWYRQDPGLGLRLIYFSYDVKMKEKGDIPEGYSVSREKKERFSLILESASTNQTSMYLCASSLGTGTVFGKLFFGSGTQLSVL.

The chain recombines TRBV27 with TRBJ1-3; D ambiguous. In germline, CDR1 is MNHEY, CDR2 SMNVEV (reference sequence). V dropped 2 bases and J dropped 0 bases, with 8 bases sitting between them. CDR3 size: 15 residues. CDR3 nucleotide sequence: TGTGCCAGCAGTTTACGACCGAGCTCTGGAAACACCATATATTTT. It encodes CASSLRPSSGNTIYF.

The chain links TRBV5-1 to TRBJ2-1; D could derive from TRBD1 or TRBD2 (6 bases each). The CDR3 extends over 15 amino acids. V was shortened by 0 bases and J by 5 bases, with 12 bases between the two germline ends. Looked up from germline, CDR1 is SGHRS and CDR2 is YFSETQ. In DNA, the CDR3 is TGCGCCAGCAGCTTGGCCGGGGGCAGCAACAATGAGCAGTTCTTC. It encodes CASSLAGGSNNEQFF.

The rearrangement links TRBV27 to TRBJ2-7; no definite D call. The CDR3 is made up of 14 amino acids. Trimming took off 2 bases at V and 5 bases at J, with 13 bases between the two ends. In germline, CDR1 is MNHEY, CDR2 SMNVEV (reference sequence). CDR3 region: CASSLGLNPHEQYF. The CDR3 DNA reads as TGTGCCAGCAGTTTAGGCCTAAACCCTCACGAGCAGTACTTC.

The rearrangement joins TRBV4-3 to TRBJ1-2; maybe TRBD1 (5 bases). In germline, CDR1 is LGHNA, CDR2 YSLEER. Trimming removed 0 bases at V and 8 bases at J, with 22 bases between. The CDR3 spans 17 residues. CDR3 region: CASSQERGERVPGGYTF. DNA for the CDR3: TGCGCCAGCAGCCAAGAGAGGGGTGAAAGGGTCCCGGGCGGCTACACCTTC.

The rearrangement joins TRBV13 to TRBJ2-7; D gene unclear. This CDR3 has 15 residues. The V end lost 4 bases, the J end lost 5 bases, and 18 bases lay between the germline ends. Germline CDR1 and CDR2: PRHDT and FYEKMQ (reference sequence). Written as DNA, the CDR3 is TGTGCCAGCAGCTCACTTATAGGGTCCCGGAACGAGCAGTACTTC. It translates to CASSSLIGSRNEQYF.

The rearrangement uses TRBV4-2 and TRBJ1-5; tentatively, D is TRBD1 (5 bases). The V end was cut by 5 bases, the J end by 0 bases, with 11 bases between. The CDR3 consists of 15 residues. Germline V gene data show CDR1 as LGHNA and CDR2 as YNFKEQ. CDR3 amino acids: CASSSRQFSNQPQHF. CDR3 coding DNA: TGTGCCAGCAGCTCTAGACAGTTTAGCAATCAGCCCCAGCATTTT.

The rearrangement links TRBV5-4 to TRBJ1-2; D ambiguous. Germline-derived CDR1 and CDR2 are SGHNT and YYREEE (reference sequence). The V gene lost 4 bases and the J gene lost 6 bases, with 10 bases spanning the gap. CDR3 length equals 12 residues. DNA of the CDR3: TGTGCCAGCAGCCGGAGTGGGGATGGCTACACCTTC. Amino acids: CASSRSGDGYTF.

In DNA, the CDR3 is TGCGCCAGCAGGGACGGACAGGGGGCATCCTACGAGCAGTACTTC. This codes for CASRDGQGASYEQYF. The chain employs TRBV5-1 and TRBJ2-7, with 11 bases identical to TRBD1. Germline CDR1 and CDR2: SGHRS and YFSETQ. The V gene end was trimmed by 5 bases and the J gene end by 1 base; junction bases not matched to a gene: 5. The CDR3 is 15 residues long.

The chain has TRBV7-3 and TRBJ2-1; D uncertain. The germline V gene has CDR1 SGHTA and CDR2 FQGTGA. V gave up 4 bases and J gave up 1 base, with 17 bases separating them. The CDR3 consists of 17 residues. CDR3 in amino acids: CASSSTNGMGSYNEQFF. In DNA form, the CDR3 reads TGTGCCAGCAGCTCGACGAATGGGATGGGGTCCTACAATGAGCAGTTCTTC.

V gene TRBV5-5 combines with J gene TRBJ1-4, with D possibly being TRBD1 (6 bases). CDR3 length: 15 residues. The V end was cut by 2 bases, the J end by 3 bases, with 11 bases between. The germline CDR1 and CDR2 sequences are SGHKS and YYEKEE (reference sequence). Written as DNA, the CDR3 is TGTGCCAGCAGCTTAACCGGGACACCTAATGAAAAACTGTTTTTT. Amino acids: CASSLTGTPNEKLFF.

This clone was picked up a small number of times. This chain joins TRBV7-3 and TRBJ2-3; 11 bases align to TRBD2. The CDR3 runs to 17 residues. Per the germline V gene, CDR1 is SGHTA and CDR2 is FQGTGA. V lost 0 bases to trimming and J lost 2 bases; unmatched junction nucleotides: 4. CDR3: CASSLTATSGVTDTQYF. The CDR3 nucleotides are TGTGCCAGCAGCTTAACCGCGACTAGCGGGGTCACAGATACGCAGTATTTT.

By proportion, this clone is medium-sized. The V gene is TRBV6-1, the J gene TRBJ1-1; D is ambiguous. There are 14 residues in the CDR3. Per germline, CDR1 MNHNS and CDR2 SASEGT. V lost 3 bases and J lost 1, with 9 bases in between. DNA of the CDR3: TGTGCCAGCAGTGACTTCCAAGGGAACACTGAAGCTTTCTTT. It translates to CASSDFQGNTEAFF.

This chain uses TRBV7-6 with TRBJ2-7; maybe TRBD2 (7 bases). Germline assignment: CDR1 SGHVS and CDR2 FNYEAQ. The CDR3 contains 16 residues. Trimming took 5 bases from V and 6 from J, leaving 23 bases between them. The CDR3 region is CASSPIPLGGQGEQYF. Written as DNA, the CDR3 is TGTGCCAGCAGCCCCATCCCTTTGGGGGGGCAAGGCGAGCAGTACTTC.

In its sample, this clone ranks as medium-sized. This rearrangement joins TRBV9 to TRBJ2-3, with D perhaps being TRBD1 or TRBD2 (5 bases each). Germline CDR1 and CDR2: SGDLS and YYNGEE. V dropped 5 bases and J dropped 3 bases, with 7 bases sitting between them. This CDR3 is built from 12 residues. DNA for the CDR3: TGTGCCAGCAGAGGGGAGACAGATACGCAGTATTTT. Its translation is CASRGETDTQYF.

The chain has TRBV5-1 and TRBJ2-1; 10 bases align to TRBD2. Trimming at V came to 4 bases and at J to 7 bases, leaving 11 bases not matched to a gene. From germline, CDR1 is SGHRS and CDR2 YFSETQ. The CDR3 contains 16 residues. The CDR3 spells CASSPYRGLARNEQFF. The CDR3 nucleotides read TGCGCCAGCAGCCCGTATAGGGGACTAGCGCGGAATGAGCAGTTCTTC.

The gene calls are TRBV4-3 and TRBJ1-1; 11 nucleotides line up with TRBD1. Germline CDR1 is LGHNA and CDR2 is YSLEER. This CDR3 region has 16 residues. V lost 0 bases, J lost 3 bases, and 3 bases stayed unmatched. CDR3: CASSQEGDRGYTEAFF. The CDR3 nucleotides are TGCGCCAGCAGCCAAGAGGGGGACAGGGGGTACACTGAAGCTTTCTTT.